This TCR beta chain was captured in a study of T cells of healthy individuals. The CDR3 contains 16 residues. TCRdb re-called the 5' RACE reads through MiXCR, storing one row per CDR3 protein. The sample records 45,000 to 60,000 distinct CDR3 sequences, around 15% being singletons. This receptor was taken from a human donor in good health. V gene TRBV3-2 combines with J gene TRBJ2-5. TRBV3-2 is termed a pseudogene. The CDR3 sequence is CASSLKHRRLRETQYF. Written as DNA, the CDR3 is TGTGCCAGCAGCTTAAAGCACCGACGGCTTCGGGAGACCCAGTACTTC.